These 20 T cell receptor beta chains were sequenced from one sample in a study of memory CD4+ T cells and cytomegalovirus serostatus. Single viable CD3+CD4+CD8-CD45RO+ cells were sorted as the memory CD4+ T cells. The method was immunoSEQ multiplex PCR; TCRdb's version includes in-frame clones alone and lacks a portion of them. Among some 65,000 clones listed, around three quarters were seen once. The sample comprised memory CD4+ T cells from blood. The source of these receptors is an adult in good health and CMV-seronegative. Some clones in this sample may be carry-over from other donors' samples.

CDR3 DNA sequence: TGTGCCAGCAGCCGCGGACTAGCGGGAGTGGATACGCAGTATTTT. It is translated as CASSRGLAGVDTQYF. V and J are TRBV6-5 and TRBJ2-3; TRBD2 matches 13 bases. Germline V gene data show CDR1 as MNHEY and CDR2 as SVGAGI. J was trimmed by 6 bases and V by 6 bases; bases with no gene match: 6. The CDR3 is 15 amino acids.

The J gene is TRBJ1-3, the V gene TRBV7-2; a possible D gene is TRBD1 (5 bases). Trimming removed 5 bases from V and 0 bases from J, with 23 bases in between. From germline, CDR1 is SGHTA and CDR2 FQGNSA. The CDR3 totals 19 residues. The CDR3 loop reads CASSPKISMGVISGNTIYF. The CDR3 nucleotides read TGTGCCAGCAGCCCAAAAATTTCAATGGGGGTGATCTCTGGAAACACCATATATTTT.

The rearrangement joins TRBV7-3 to TRBJ2-1, with TRBD2 matching over 12 bases. Germline V gene sequence: CDR1 SGHTA, CDR2 FQGTGA. V shed 5 bases, J shed 4 bases, and the junction held 3 bases outside the gene matches. This CDR3 comprises 15 residues. The CDR3 spells CASSPTSGRYNEQFF. The CDR3 DNA sequence: TGTGCCAGCAGCCCCACTAGCGGGAGGTACAATGAGCAGTTCTTC.

The genes are TRBV19 and TRBJ2-5; 12 nucleotides agree with TRBD2. Germline V lookup: CDR1 LNHDA, CDR2 SQIVND (reference sequence). The trim removed 6 bases at V and 5 bases at J, leaving 7 bases unmatched. This CDR3 contains 15 residues. The CDR3 nucleotides are TGTGCCAGTAGGGCCGGACTAGCGGGGTCCGAGACCCAGTACTTC. Translating gives CASRAGLAGSETQYF. The full variable domain, in which reference TRBV19 and TRBJ2-5 provide the parts outside the CDR3, is DGGITQSPKYLFRKEGQNVTLSCEQNLNHDAMYWYRQDPGQGLRLIYYSQIVNDFQKGDIAEGYSVSREKKESFPLTVTSAQKNPTAFYLCASRAGLAGSETQYFGPGTRLLVL.

The chain is built from TRBV2 and TRBJ1-2; D perhaps matches TRBD1 (5 bases). The CDR3 extends over 13 amino acids. Trimming pared 4 bases from V and 1 base from J, leaving 7 bases between. The V gene's germline CDR1 is SNHLY and CDR2 FYNNEI. CDR3 in amino acids: CASSADINYGYTF. The DNA of the CDR3 is TGTGCCAGCAGTGCGGACATTAACTATGGCTACACCTTC.

This clone was detected ten times or more. The chain employs TRBV10-1 and TRBJ1-1, with D maybe TRBD1 (6 bases). The CDR3 is 12 amino acids. Germline V CDR1 and CDR2: WNHNN, SYGVQD (reference sequence). Deletions cut 5 bases from V and 7 bases from J, with 11 bases between. The CDR3 protein is CASSPGGREAFF. The CDR3 DNA reads TGCGCCAGCAGTCCGGGGGGCCGTGAAGCTTTCTTT.

V usage is TRBV5-4 and J usage is TRBJ2-3; D is possibly TRBD1 (5 bases). The CDR3 extends over 15 amino acids. Germline CDR1 reads SGHNT; CDR2 reads YYREEE (reference sequence). V was trimmed by 4 bases and J by 1 base, leaving 13 bases between them. CDR3 DNA: TGTGCCAGCAGCGGCAGGGTAGGCGGCACAGATACGCAGTATTTT. Its protein is CASSGRVGGTDTQYF.

V is TRBV5-6 and J is TRBJ2-2, with D maybe TRBD2 (5 bases). This CDR3 region has 15 residues. V shed 0 bases and J shed 1 base, with 7 bases lying between them. The germline V gene encodes CDR1 SGHDT and CDR2 YYEEEE. The CDR3 is CASSLGGWNTGELFF. CDR3 bases: TGTGCCAGCAGCTTGGGCGGGTGGAACACCGGGGAGCTGTTTTTT.

This chain uses TRBV30 with TRBJ1-2, with a weak D call TRBD1 (5 bases). Looked up from germline, CDR1 is GTSNPN and CDR2 is SVGIG (reference sequence). Trimming took off 5 bases at V and 8 bases at J, with 18 bases between the two ends. The CDR3 spans 13 residues. Here the CDR3 reads CAWATGTDAGYTF. CDR3 nucleotides: TGTGCCTGGGCAACCGGGACCGATGCGGGCTACACCTTC.

The chain joins TRBV30 to TRBJ1-6, with a possible D match to TRBD1 (6 bases). The V gene's germline CDR1 is GTSNPN and CDR2 SVGIG (reference sequence). The CDR3 runs 18 residues. V lost 0 bases, J lost 7 bases, and 22 bases lay in between. CDR3 residues: CAWSVRGRGSGGNSPLHF. As DNA, the CDR3 is TGTGCCTGGAGTGTAAGGGGGAGGGGGTCGGGCGGAAATTCACCCCTCCACTTT.

The chain has TRBV4-1 and TRBJ1-1, with D possibly being TRBD1 (6 bases). V was cut by 5 bases and J by 3 bases, with 16 bases left in between. Germline CDR1 and CDR2: MGHRA and YSYEKL. This CDR3 has 15 residues. The CDR3 region is CASSETRGGYTEAFF. In DNA form, the CDR3 reads TGCGCCAGCAGCGAGACGCGAGGGGGGTACACTGAAGCTTTCTTT.

This chain links TRBV29-1 with TRBJ1-4; TRBD1 agrees at 7 bases. After removal of 6 bases from V and 0 bases from J, the junction contained 1 base not matched to a gene. Looked up from germline, CDR1 is SQVTM and CDR2 is ANQGSEA. This CDR3 is 13 amino acids long. This chain's CDR3 is CSVTGTTNEKLFF. For the CDR3, the DNA is TGCAGCGTGACAGGGACAACTAATGAAAAACTGTTTTTT.

The rearrangement uses TRBV6-6 and TRBJ1-1; D unclear. Germline loops: CDR1 MNHNY, CDR2 SVGAGI (reference sequence). The CDR3 runs 13 residues. Trimming took 2 bases from V and 1 from J, leaving 5 bases between them. The CDR3 coding sequence is TGTGCCAGCAGTTACACGCAGAACACTGAAGCTTTCTTT. It is translated as CASSYTQNTEAFF.

DNA for the CDR3: TGCAGCGCCCGGGACCGACGGCGAAAACTGTTTTTT. This gives the protein CSARDRRRKLFF. The V and J genes are TRBV29-1 and TRBJ1-4; a weak D match, TRBD1 (5 bases). CDR1 and CDR2 (germline): SQVTM, ANQGSEA. Trimming cost V 7 bases and J 10 bases, with 16 bases left between them. The CDR3 has 12 residues. Filled out from reference TRBV29-1 and TRBJ1-4, the complete variable domain reads SAVISQKPSRDICQRGTSLTIQCQVDSQVTMMFWYRQQPGQSLTLIATANQGSEATYESGFVIDKFPISRPNLTFSTLTVSNMSPEDSSIYLCSARDRRRKLFFGSGTQLSVL.

The chain links TRBV6-5 to TRBJ1-2, with D tentatively TRBD1 (6 bases). The germline V and J ends were trimmed by 0 bases and 8 bases, with 19 bases remaining between them. Germline loops: CDR1 MNHEY, CDR2 SVGAGI. The CDR3 has 16 amino acids. In DNA form, the CDR3 reads TGTGCCAGCAGTTACTCGGTTATGGGGGGGGCGCGAGGCTACACCTTC. It yields the protein CASSYSVMGGARGYTF.

The genes are TRBV9 and TRBJ2-3, with 9 bases lining up with TRBD1. There are 15 residues in the CDR3. V shed 3 bases and J 1 base; nucleotides not matched to a gene: 3. The V gene's germline CDR1 is SGDLS and CDR2 YYNGEE. The CDR3 DNA reads TGTGCCAGCAGCGGACAGGGGGTCCGCACAGATACGCAGTATTTT. Protein: CASSGQGVRTDTQYF.

CDR3 DNA sequence: TGTGCCAGCAGCCAGGGGGCGCACCCGGGGGGCTACACCTTC. Translated, it gives CASSQGAHPGGYTF. This sequence joins TRBV7-2 and TRBJ1-2; 8 bases map to TRBD1. Trimming took 5 bases from V and 8 from J; bases not matched to a gene: 10. This CDR3 has 14 amino acids. The V gene's germline CDR1 is SGHTA and CDR2 FQGNSA.

The table lists this clone with a count of one. The CDR3 spells CASSPDPVTDTQYF. The CDR3 DNA sequence: TGTGCCAGCAGCCCCGACCCTGTCACAGATACGCAGTATTTT. The chain uses TRBV7-2 and TRBJ2-3; D not certain. Trimming stripped 5 bases from V and 2 bases from J, with 11 bases between. The CDR3 contains 14 residues. CDR1 and CDR2 from the germline V gene are SGHTA and FQGNSA.

In DNA, the CDR3 is TGTGCCAGTAGCCCGACAGGGGTGGCGACCGGGGAGCTGTTTTTT. It yields the protein CASSPTGVATGELFF. This chain uses TRBV19 with TRBJ2-2, with 8 bases aligning to TRBD1. The CDR3 sequence is 15 residues long. The germline V gene encodes CDR1 LNHDA and CDR2 SQIVND (reference sequence). Trimming removed 6 bases from V and 5 bases from J; junction bases left unmatched: 8.

CDR3 region: CASSLEAGIGRSSYEQYF. CDR3 in DNA: TGTGCCAGCAGCTTAGAAGCAGGCATCGGAAGAAGCTCCTACGAGCAGTACTTC. The V gene is TRBV7-9, the J gene TRBJ2-7; D uncertain. CDR3 size: 18 residues. The ends were cut back, 1 base at V and 0 bases at J, with 19 bases in the middle. Germline V CDR1 and CDR2: SEHNR, FQNEAQ (reference sequence). Complete variable domain (other parts from reference TRBV7-9 and TRBJ2-7): DTGVSQNPRHKITKRGQNVTFRCDPISEHNRLYWYRQTLGQGPEFLTYFQNEAQLEKSRLLSDRFSAERPKGSFSTLEIQRTEQGDSAMYLCASSLEAGIGRSSYEQYFGPGTRLTVT.